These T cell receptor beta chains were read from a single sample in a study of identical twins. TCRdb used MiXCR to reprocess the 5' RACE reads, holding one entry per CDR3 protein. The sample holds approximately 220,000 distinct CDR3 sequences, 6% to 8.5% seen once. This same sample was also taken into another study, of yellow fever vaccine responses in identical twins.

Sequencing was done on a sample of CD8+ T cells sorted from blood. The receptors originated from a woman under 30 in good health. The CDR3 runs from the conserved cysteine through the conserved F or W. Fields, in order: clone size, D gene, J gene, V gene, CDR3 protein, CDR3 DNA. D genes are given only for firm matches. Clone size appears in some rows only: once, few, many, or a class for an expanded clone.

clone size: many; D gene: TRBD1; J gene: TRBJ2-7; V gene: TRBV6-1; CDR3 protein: CASSPGQLFYEQYF; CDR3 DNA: TGTGCCAGCAGTCCGGGACAGCTGTTCTACGAGCAGTACTTC
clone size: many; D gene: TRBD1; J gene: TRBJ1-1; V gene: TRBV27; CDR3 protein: CASSPYRGDGMNTEAFF; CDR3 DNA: TGTGCCAGCAGTCCATACAGGGGAGATGGGATGAACACTGAAGCTTTCTTT
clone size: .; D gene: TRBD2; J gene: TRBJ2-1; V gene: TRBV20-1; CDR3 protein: CSAPDYQLASNEQFF; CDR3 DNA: TGCAGTGCTCCCGATTATCAACTAGCGAGCAATGAGCAGTTCTTC
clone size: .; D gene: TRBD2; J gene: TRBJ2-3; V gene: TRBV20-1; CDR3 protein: CSARDLWGLAETDTQYF; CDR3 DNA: TGCAGTGCTAGAGATCTTTGGGGACTAGCGGAAACAGATACGCAGTATTTT
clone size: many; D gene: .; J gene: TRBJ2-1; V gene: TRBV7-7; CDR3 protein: CASSPTGYNEQFF; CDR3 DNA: TGTGCCAGCAGCCCGACAGGATACAATGAGCAGTTCTTC
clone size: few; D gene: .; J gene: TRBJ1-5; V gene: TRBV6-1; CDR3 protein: CASSDRGPTNQPQHF; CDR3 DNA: TGTGCCAGCAGTGATAGGGGACCTACCAATCAGCCCCAGCATTTT
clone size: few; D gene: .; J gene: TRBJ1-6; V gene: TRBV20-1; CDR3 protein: CSAGIVAGQNSPLHF; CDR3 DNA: TGCAGTGCCGGCATCGTAGCAGGGCAAAATTCACCCCTCCACTTT
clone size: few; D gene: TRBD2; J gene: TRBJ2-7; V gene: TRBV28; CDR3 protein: CASSSPRVESGSTSYEQYF; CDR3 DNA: TGTGCCAGCAGTTCCCCCAGGGTGGAGAGCGGGAGTACTTCCTACGAGCAGTACTTC
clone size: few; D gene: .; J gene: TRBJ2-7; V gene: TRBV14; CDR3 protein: CASSQDSRPIYEQYF; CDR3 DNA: TGTGCCAGCAGCCAAGATTCGCGACCCATTTACGAGCAGTACTTC
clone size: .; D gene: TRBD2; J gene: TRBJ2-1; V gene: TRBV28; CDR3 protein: CASFSGTYYNEQFF; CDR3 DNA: TGTGCCAGCTTTAGCGGGACTTACTACAATGAGCAGTTCTTC
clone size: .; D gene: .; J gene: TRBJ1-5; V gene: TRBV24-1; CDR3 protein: CATSEQANQPQHF; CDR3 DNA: TGTGCCACCAGTGAACAGGCCAATCAGCCCCAGCATTTT
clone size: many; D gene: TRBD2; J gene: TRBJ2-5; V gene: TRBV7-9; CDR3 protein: CASSFKLADQETQYF; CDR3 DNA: TGTGCCAGCAGTTTTAAGCTAGCGGACCAAGAGACCCAGTACTTC
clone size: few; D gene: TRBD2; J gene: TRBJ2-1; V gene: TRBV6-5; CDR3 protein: CASSSPLAGGNYEQFF; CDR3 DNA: TGTGCCAGCAGTTCTCCACTAGCGGGAGGTAATTATGAGCAGTTCTTC
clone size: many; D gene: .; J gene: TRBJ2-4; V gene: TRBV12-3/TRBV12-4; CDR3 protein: CASSSPGTKNIQYF; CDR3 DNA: TGTGCCAGCAGTTCCCCCGGGACGAAAAACATTCAGTACTTC
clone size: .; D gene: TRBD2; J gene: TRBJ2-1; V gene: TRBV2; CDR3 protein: CASSDSGRANNEQFF; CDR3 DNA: TGTGCCAGCAGTGATAGCGGGAGGGCCAACAATGAGCAGTTCTTC
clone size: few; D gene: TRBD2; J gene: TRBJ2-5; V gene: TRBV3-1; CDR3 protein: CASSQGRTTSWETQYF; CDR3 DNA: TGTGCCAGCAGCCAGGGACGCACGACTAGCTGGGAGACCCAGTACTTC
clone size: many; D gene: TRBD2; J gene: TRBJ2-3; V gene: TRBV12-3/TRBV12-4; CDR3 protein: CASRATSGGFTDTQYF; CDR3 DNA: TGTGCCAGCAGGGCGACTAGCGGGGGTTTTACAGATACGCAGTATTTT
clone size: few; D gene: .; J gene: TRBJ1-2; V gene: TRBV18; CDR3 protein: CASSATGGQGGYTF; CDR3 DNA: TGTGCCAGCTCAGCGACAGGAGGTCAGGGTGGCTACACCTTC
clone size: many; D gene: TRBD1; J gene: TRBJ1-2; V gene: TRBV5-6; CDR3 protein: CASSLYYGTGNYGYTF; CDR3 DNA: TGTGCCAGCAGCTTGTATTACGGGACAGGGAACTATGGCTACACCTTC
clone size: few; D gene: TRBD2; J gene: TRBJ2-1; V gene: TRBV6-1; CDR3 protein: CASSESVRVAGVLEQFF; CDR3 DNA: TGTGCCAGCAGTGAATCGGTGCGGGTAGCGGGAGTACTTGAGCAGTTCTTC
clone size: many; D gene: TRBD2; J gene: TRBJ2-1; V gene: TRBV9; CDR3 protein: CASSVVGGEQFF; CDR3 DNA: TGTGCCAGCAGCGTAGTCGGGGGGGAGCAGTTCTTC
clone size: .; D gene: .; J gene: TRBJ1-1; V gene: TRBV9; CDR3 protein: CASSVAEGYTEAFF; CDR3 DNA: TGTGCCAGCAGCGTAGCGGAGGGGTACACTGAAGCTTTCTTT
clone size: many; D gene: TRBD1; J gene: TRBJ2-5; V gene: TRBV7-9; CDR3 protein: CASSEGTGGRQTQYF; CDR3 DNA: TGTGCCAGCAGCGAAGGGACAGGGGGCCGTCAGACCCAGTACTTC
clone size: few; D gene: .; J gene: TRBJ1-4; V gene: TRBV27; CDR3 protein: CASSYRRFNEKLFF; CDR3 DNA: TGTGCCAGCAGCTACAGGAGATTTAATGAAAAACTGTTTTTT